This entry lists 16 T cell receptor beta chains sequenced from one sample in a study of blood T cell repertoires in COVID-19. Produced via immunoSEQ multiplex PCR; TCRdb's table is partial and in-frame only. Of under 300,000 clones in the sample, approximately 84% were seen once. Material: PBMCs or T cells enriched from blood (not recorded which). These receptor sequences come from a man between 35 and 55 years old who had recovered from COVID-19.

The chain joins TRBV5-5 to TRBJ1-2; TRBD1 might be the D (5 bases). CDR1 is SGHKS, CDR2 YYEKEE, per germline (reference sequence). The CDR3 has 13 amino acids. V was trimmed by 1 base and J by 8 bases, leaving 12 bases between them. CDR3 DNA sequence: TGTGCCAGCAGCTTGTCGGGGGAGCTGGGCTACACCTTC. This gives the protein CASSLSGELGYTF.

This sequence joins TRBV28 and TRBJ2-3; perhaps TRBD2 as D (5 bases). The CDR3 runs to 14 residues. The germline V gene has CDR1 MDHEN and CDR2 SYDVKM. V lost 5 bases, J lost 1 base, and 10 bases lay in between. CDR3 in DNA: TGTGCCAGCAGTGAGGGCACCCGCACAGATACGCAGTATTTT. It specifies CASSEGTRTDTQYF.

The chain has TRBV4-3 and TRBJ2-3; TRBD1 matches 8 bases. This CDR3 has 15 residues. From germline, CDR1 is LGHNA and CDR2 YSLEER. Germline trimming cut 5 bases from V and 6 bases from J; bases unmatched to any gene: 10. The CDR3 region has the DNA TGCGCCAGCAGCTACGGACAGGGCCGGGGGGATACGCAGTATTTT. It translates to CASSYGQGRGDTQYF.

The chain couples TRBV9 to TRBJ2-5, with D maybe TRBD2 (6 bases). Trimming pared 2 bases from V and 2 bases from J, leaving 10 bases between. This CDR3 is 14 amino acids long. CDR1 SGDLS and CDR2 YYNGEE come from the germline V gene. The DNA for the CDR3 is TGTGCCAGCAGCGTGGGGACTGTTCAAGAGACCCAGTACTTC. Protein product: CASSVGTVQETQYF.

CDR3 coding DNA: TGTGCCAGCAGCGGGACAGGGGAGGCCCAGCATTTT. Translating it yields CASSGTGEAQHF. The gene calls are TRBV12-3 or TRBV12-4 and TRBJ1-5; TRBD1 matches at 10 bases. The CDR3 extends over 12 amino acids. V gave up 6 bases and J gave up 11 bases; unmatched junction bases: 4.

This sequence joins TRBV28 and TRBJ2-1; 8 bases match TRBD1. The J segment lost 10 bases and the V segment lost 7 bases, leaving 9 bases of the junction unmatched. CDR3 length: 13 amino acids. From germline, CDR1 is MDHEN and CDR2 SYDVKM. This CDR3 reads CASTGQGGREQFF. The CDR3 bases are TGTGCCAGCACTGGACAGGGTGGTAGAGAGCAGTTCTTC.

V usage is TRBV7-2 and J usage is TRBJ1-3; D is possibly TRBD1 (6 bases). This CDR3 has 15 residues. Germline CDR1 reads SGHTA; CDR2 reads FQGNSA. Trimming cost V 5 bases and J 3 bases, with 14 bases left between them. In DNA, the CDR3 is TGTGCCAGCAGCCCTACAGGGTCTTTTGGAAACACCATATATTTT. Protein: CASSPTGSFGNTIYF.

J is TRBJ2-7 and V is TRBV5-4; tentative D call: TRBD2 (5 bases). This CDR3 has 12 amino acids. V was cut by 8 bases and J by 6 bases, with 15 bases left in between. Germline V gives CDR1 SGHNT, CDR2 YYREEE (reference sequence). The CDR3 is CASVSEGGEQYF. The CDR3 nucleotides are TGTGCCAGTGTGTCCGAGGGTGGCGAGCAGTACTTC.

CDR3 sequence: CASSFSGGEETQYF. The CDR3, as DNA: TGCGCCAGCAGCTTTAGCGGGGGGGAGGAGACCCAGTACTTC. This chain connects TRBV5-1 to TRBJ2-5; 11 bases match TRBD2. J lost 5 bases, V lost 2 bases, and 2 bases had no gene match. Germline V gene lookup returns CDR1 SGHRS and CDR2 YFSETQ. The CDR3 loop spans 14 amino acids.

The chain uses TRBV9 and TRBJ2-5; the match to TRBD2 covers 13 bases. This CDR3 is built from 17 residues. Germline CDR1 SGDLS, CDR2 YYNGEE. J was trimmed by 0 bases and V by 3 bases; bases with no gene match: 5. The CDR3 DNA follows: TGTGCCAGCAGCGCCAGGACTAGCGGGGGAGACCAAGAGACCCAGTACTTC. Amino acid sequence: CASSARTSGGDQETQYF. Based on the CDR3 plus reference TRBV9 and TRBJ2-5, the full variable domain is DSGVTQTPKHLITATGQRVTLRCSPRSGDLSVYWYQQSLDQGLQFLIQYYNGEERAKGNILERFSAQQFPDLHSELNLSSLELGDSALYFCASSARTSGGDQETQYFGPGTRLLVL.

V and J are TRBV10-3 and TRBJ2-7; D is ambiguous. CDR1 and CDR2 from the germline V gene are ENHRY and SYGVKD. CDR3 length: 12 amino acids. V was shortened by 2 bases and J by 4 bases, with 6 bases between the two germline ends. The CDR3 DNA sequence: TGTGCCATCAGTGAGATGTCTTACGAGCAGTACTTC. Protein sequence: CAISEMSYEQYF.

CDR3 coding DNA: TGTGCCAGCAGTTCTCCGACTAGCGGGAGCTGGCAGCAGTACTTC. Encoded protein: CASSSPTSGSWQQYF. The rearrangement links TRBV28 to TRBJ2-7, with TRBD2 matching 12 bases. The CDR3 spans 15 residues. Germline CDR1 reads MDHEN; CDR2 reads SYDVKM. With 4 bases clipped from V and 8 bases from J, the junction kept 9 bases outside the gene matches.

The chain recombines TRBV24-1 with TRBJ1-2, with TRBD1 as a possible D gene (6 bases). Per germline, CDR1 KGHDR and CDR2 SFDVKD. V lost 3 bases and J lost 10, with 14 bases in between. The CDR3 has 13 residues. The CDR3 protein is CATSDEVWGHYTF. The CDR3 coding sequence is TGTGCCACCAGTGATGAGGTGTGGGGGCACTACACCTTC.

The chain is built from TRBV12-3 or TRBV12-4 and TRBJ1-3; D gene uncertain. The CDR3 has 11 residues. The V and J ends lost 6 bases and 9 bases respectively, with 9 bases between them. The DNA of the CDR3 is TGTGCCAGCAGCCGGGGTTTCACCATATATTTT. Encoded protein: CASSRGFTIYF.

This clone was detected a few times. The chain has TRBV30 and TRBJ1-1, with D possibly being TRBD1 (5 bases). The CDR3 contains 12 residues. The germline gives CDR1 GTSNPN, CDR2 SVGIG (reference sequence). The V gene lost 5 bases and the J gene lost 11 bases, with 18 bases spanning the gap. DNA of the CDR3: TGTGCCTGGGAGCAGGGATCGAGGTCGGCTTTCTTT. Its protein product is CAWEQGSRSAFF.

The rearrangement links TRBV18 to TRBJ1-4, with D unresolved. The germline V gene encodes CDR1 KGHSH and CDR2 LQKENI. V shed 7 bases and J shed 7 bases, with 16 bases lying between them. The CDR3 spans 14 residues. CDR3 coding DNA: TGTGCCAGCTGTCCAAACAGTGCAGCTGAAAAACTGTTTTTT. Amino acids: CASCPNSAAEKLFF.